A single sample gave rise to the 19 T cell receptor beta chains below, sequenced in a study of blood T cell repertoires in COVID-19. This table comes from immunoSEQ multiplex PCR, and its TCRdb copy is limited to in-frame clones, with some not included. Of around 290,000 clones in the sample, 80% to 90% are singletons; the top ten hold about an eighth. The specimen sequenced was peripheral blood. The source is a woman in her 70s with COVID-19, enrolled during active disease.

A few counts support this clone. The rearrangement links TRBV7-2 to TRBJ1-4; D possibly corresponds to TRBD1 (5 bases). Germline values: CDR1 SGHTA, CDR2 FQGNSA. V lost 1 base and J lost 5, with 14 bases in between. The CDR3 extends over 16 amino acids. CDR3: CASSLDRGGGNEKLFF. For the CDR3, the DNA is TGTGCCAGCAGCTTAGACCGGGGGGGTGGGAATGAAAAACTGTTTTTT.

This clone has just a few counts. This chain uses TRBV4-2 with TRBJ2-2; a weak D match, TRBD2 (6 bases). The CDR3 sequence is 16 residues long. V was shortened by 3 bases and J by 0 bases, with 11 bases between the two germline ends. Germline CDR1 and CDR2: LGHNA and YNFKEQ. CDR3 nucleotide sequence: TGTGCCAGCAGCCACCCGGGACTTACGAACACCGGGGAGCTGTTTTTT. The encoded protein is CASSHPGLTNTGELFF.

This clone has a handful of counts. The genes are TRBV7-9 and TRBJ1-2, with D hard to call. With 5 bases removed from V and 5 bases from J, the gap between germline ends came to 15 bases. The CDR3 is 14 amino acids. Per the germline V gene, CDR1 is SEHNR and CDR2 is FQNEAQ (reference sequence). The CDR3 loop reads CASSARGPTYGYTF. As DNA, the CDR3 is TGTGCCAGCAGCGCCCGGGGTCCGACTTATGGCTACACCTTC.

J is TRBJ1-1 and V is TRBV27; weak D call: TRBD1 (5 bases). The V end was cut by 8 bases, the J end by 1 base, with 14 bases between. Germline lookup yields CDR1 MNHEY and CDR2 SMNVEV (reference sequence). CDR3 length: 14 residues. DNA of the CDR3: TGTGCCAGCGGATCAGGGTGGACGAACACTGAAGCTTTCTTT. Protein: CASGSGWTNTEAFF.

The gene calls are TRBV6-1 and TRBJ1-4, with D tentatively TRBD1 (5 bases). Germline-derived CDR1 and CDR2 are MNHNS and SASEGT. V lost 1 base and J lost 8, with 11 bases in between. The CDR3 runs to 14 residues. The CDR3, as DNA: TGTGCCAGCAGTGAAGTCTTTAAGGGGGAAAAACTGTTTTTT. It encodes CASSEVFKGEKLFF.

The chain couples TRBV4-1 to TRBJ1-4; D call uncertain. The ends were cut back, 1 base at V and 5 bases at J, with 8 bases in the middle. The CDR3 consists of 14 residues. The germline CDR1 and CDR2 sequences are MGHRA and YSYEKL. The CDR3 region is CASSQVSSNEKLFF. The CDR3 DNA sequence: TGCGCCAGCAGCCAAGTGTCCTCGAATGAAAAACTGTTTTTT.

V gene TRBV7-9 combines with J gene TRBJ1-1, with 7 bases fitting TRBD1. Trimming took 5 bases from V and 6 from J; bases not matched to a gene: 6. Germline-derived CDR1 and CDR2 are SEHNR and FQNEAQ (reference sequence). The CDR3 has 13 residues. The CDR3 spells CASSADGTAEAFF. The CDR3 nucleotides are TGTGCCAGCAGCGCAGATGGGACAGCTGAAGCTTTCTTT.

The rearrangement joins TRBV6-5 to TRBJ1-2; maybe TRBD1 (6 bases). This CDR3 contains 14 residues. Germline V CDR1 and CDR2: MNHEY, SVGAGI. V lost 7 bases, J lost 1 base, and 13 bases lay in between. The chain's CDR3 is CASMGGAINYGYTF. Here the CDR3 DNA reads TGTGCCAGCATGGGGGGGGCGATTAACTATGGCTACACCTTC.

The V call is TRBV7-2, the J call TRBJ1-2; the match to TRBD1 covers 7 bases. CDR3 length equals 15 residues. The V and J ends lost 8 bases and 7 bases, in that order; junction bases with no gene match: 16. CDR1 is SGHTA and CDR2 is FQGNSA in the germline V gene. The CDR3 is CASGPRQGGEGGYTF. The CDR3 DNA is TGTGCCAGCGGGCCTCGACAGGGCGGAGAGGGTGGCTACACCTTC.

Only a few counts were recorded for this clone. The chain couples TRBV7-2 to TRBJ2-3, with 11 bases fitting TRBD2. V was pared by 3 bases and J by 1 base, with 0 bases of the junction left unmatched. The CDR3 has 15 amino acids. Germline V gene lookup returns CDR1 SGHTA and CDR2 FQGNSA. The CDR3 sequence is CASSLTSGGTDTQYF. The CDR3 bases are TGTGCCAGCAGCTTGACTAGCGGGGGCACAGATACGCAGTATTTT. The whole variable domain, filled in from reference TRBV7-2 and TRBJ2-3, reads GAGVSQSPSNKVTEKGKDVELRCDPISGHTALYWYRQSLGQGLEFLIYFQGNSAPDKSGLPSDRFSAERTGGSVSTLTIQRTQQEDSAVYLCASSLTSGGTDTQYFGPGTRLTVL.

The J gene is TRBJ2-5, the V gene TRBV11-2; 13 bases align to TRBD2. V was pared by 2 bases and J by 5 bases, with 11 bases of the junction left unmatched. CDR1 SGHAT and CDR2 FQNNGV come from the germline V gene. The CDR3 has 18 residues. The CDR3 bases are TGTGCCAGCAGCTTATACCCGCCGGGACTAGCGGGAAGGGAGACCCAGTACTTC. Translating it yields CASSLYPPGLAGRETQYF.

This rearrangement joins TRBV6-2 or TRBV6-3 to TRBJ2-7; TRBD1 matches 9 bases. Losses at the gene ends were 2 bases for V and 6 bases for J; bases not matched to a gene: 11. The CDR3 sequence is 16 residues long. From germline, CDR1 is MNHEY and CDR2 SVGEGT. CDR3 in DNA: TGTGCCAGCAGTTACCCTCACTACAGGGGGCCAGGCGAGCAGTACTTC. This sequence encodes CASSYPHYRGPGEQYF.

J is TRBJ2-4 and V is TRBV6-5, with D unclear. Deletions cut 6 bases from V and 0 bases from J, with 9 bases between. The CDR3 extends over 14 amino acids. Germline V gives CDR1 MNHEY, CDR2 SVGAGI. DNA of the CDR3: TGTGCCAGCAGCGACTTACCAGCCAAAAACATTCAGTACTTC. Amino acids: CASSDLPAKNIQYF.

The V call is TRBV4-1, the J call TRBJ2-5; D remains ambiguous. Germline lookup yields CDR1 MGHRA and CDR2 YSYEKL. CDR3 size: 13 residues. The V end lost 3 bases, the J end lost 5 bases, and 10 bases lay between the germline ends. As DNA, the CDR3 is TGCGCCAGCAGCCAGGAGAGTCGGGAGACCCAGTACTTC. Translated: CASSQESRETQYF.

CDR3 amino acids: CASSFEATNEKLFF. DNA of the CDR3: TGTGCCAGCAGCTTTGAGGCAACTAATGAAAAACTGTTTTTT. The rearrangement joins TRBV7-2 to TRBJ1-4; D gene ambiguous. V was trimmed by 3 bases and J by 0 bases, leaving 5 bases between them. The CDR3 is made up of 14 amino acids. CDR1 and CDR2 (germline): SGHTA, FQGNSA.

This rearrangement joins TRBV6-1 to TRBJ2-7, with D uncertain. The CDR3 spans 11 residues. V was pared by 2 bases and J by 4 bases, with 3 bases between. Germline V gives CDR1 MNHNS, CDR2 SASEGT. CDR3 residues: CASSEQYEQYF. DNA of the CDR3: TGTGCCAGCAGTGAACAATACGAGCAGTACTTC.

This clone has more than one count but fewer than ten. The gene calls are TRBV27 and TRBJ1-2; D unclear. There are 13 residues in the CDR3. Trimming removed 2 bases at V and 4 bases at J, with 8 bases between. CDR1 is MNHEY and CDR2 is SMNVEV in the germline V gene (reference sequence). The CDR3 nucleotides read TGTGCCAGCAGTTTAAGCCCTGTCTATGGCTACACCTTC. Its protein is CASSLSPVYGYTF.

This chain connects TRBV7-3 to TRBJ2-3, with 8 bases fitting TRBD2. Per germline, CDR1 SGHTA and CDR2 FQGTGA. J was trimmed by 9 bases and V by 5 bases; bases with no gene match: 10. The CDR3 is 14 amino acids. Here the CDR3 DNA reads TGTGCCAGCAGCCAGTCCGGGGAGCGGGGGACGCAGTATTTT. As protein: CASSQSGERGTQYF.

This clone occurred once. The V gene is TRBV27, the J gene TRBJ1-5; 8 bases fit TRBD1. Germline assignment: CDR1 MNHEY and CDR2 SMNVEV (reference sequence). With 5 bases clipped from V and 1 base from J, the junction kept 10 bases outside the gene matches. The CDR3 has 17 amino acids. The CDR3 bases are TGTGCCAGCAGTCCAGGGACAGGCCTATGGAGCAATCAGCCCCAGCATTTT. This codes for CASSPGTGLWSNQPQHF.